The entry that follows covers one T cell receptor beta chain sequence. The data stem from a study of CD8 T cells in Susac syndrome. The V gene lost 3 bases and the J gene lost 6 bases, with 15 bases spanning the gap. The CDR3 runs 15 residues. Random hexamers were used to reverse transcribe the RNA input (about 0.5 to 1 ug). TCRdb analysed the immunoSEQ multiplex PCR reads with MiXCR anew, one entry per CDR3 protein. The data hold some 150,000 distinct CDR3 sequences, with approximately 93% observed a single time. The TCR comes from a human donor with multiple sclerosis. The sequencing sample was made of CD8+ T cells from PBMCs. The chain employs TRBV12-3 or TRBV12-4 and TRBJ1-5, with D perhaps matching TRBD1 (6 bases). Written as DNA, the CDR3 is TGTGCCAGCAGTTTCCGGGCCAGGGGTGTTCAGCCCCAGCATTTT. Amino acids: CASSFRARGVQPQHF.